The sequence of this T cell receptor beta chain was determined in a study of CD8+ T cells in alopecia areata. The V end lost 0 bases, the J end lost 4 bases, and 12 bases lay between the germline ends. The CDR3 contains 14 residues. In germline, CDR1 is SQVTM, CDR2 ANQGSEA. For this clone: Its target is unknown.

RNA, once extracted, was reverse transcribed into cDNA for use as the sequencing template. Some clones are missing from TCRdb's copy, which holds only in-frame ones; the method was immunoSEQ multiplex PCR. The sample records roughly 46,000 clones, less than 70% being singletons. Whole-study results and caveats: Since there was just one nonresponder, nobody can yet say how baseline CD8+ expansion ties to response.

Treatment specified: oral pan-JAK inhibitor, 5-10 mg twice daily. The J gene is TRBJ1-2, the V gene TRBV29-1, with D perhaps TRBD1 (6 bases). The sequence derives from a human donor with alopecia areata. The source was CD8+ T cells sorted from blood, collected at week 4, from a patient treated with tofacitinib. The CDR3 sequence is CSVEDEDRFYGYTF. The CDR3 bases are TGCAGCGTTGAAGATGAAGACAGGTTCTATGGCTACACCTTC.